This T cell receptor (beta chain) was sequenced for a study of tumor-infiltrating lymphocytes in primary liver carcinoma (dated by TCRdb to the late 2010s). About the study as a whole: The five patients, three men and two women aged 30 to 69 years, had hepatocellular carcinoma (four) or combined HCC and intrahepatic cholangiocarcinoma (one). The five patients had tumors staged T1-T3 N0M0, with maximum diameters ranging from roughly 4 to 10 cm. Reproducibility between technical replicate repertoires was high, with correlation coefficients above 0.98 and mean shared-clone rates about 0.89. Samples yielded roughly 3.65 to 7.13 million productive TCRbeta reads; read depth did not differ significantly between tissue types. TCRbeta repertoire sequencing, expression microarrays and whole-exome sequencing were combined in the study across five regions of each liver tumor, with adjacent normal tissue and blood also included. To link TCRbeta repertoire diversity with the local molecular phenotype, the roughly 25 tumor region samples were profiled using Agilent mRNA microarrays. A total of about 35 specimens from 5 patients, comprising approximately 25 tumor regions, 5 adjacent noncancerous liver tissues and 5 peripheral blood samples, were covered by TCRbeta repertoire sequencing. General findings and caveats noted by the study authors: With just a few patients in the study, the authors point out that the findings should be validated in a larger study. The top 250 clones accounted for a significantly greater share of the repertoire in tumors than in blood (p = 0.039). Repertoire overlap was found to be higher between tumor regions (mean about 35%) than between tumor-adjacent (approximately 17%) or tumor-blood (14%) pairs, consistent with antigen-driven expansion. Only about 7-24% of top clones were found in all five regions of a tumor, suggesting spatial heterogeneity of tumor-infiltrating T cells. Only the TCR beta chain was sequenced, which likely underestimates true repertoire diversity because unpaired alpha chains were not captured. Comparison of CD4+ and CD8+ T cell repertoires was precluded by the use of bulk unsorted samples.

Using a constant-region primer and ProtoScript II reverse transcriptase, TCRbeta-specific cDNA was reverse-transcribed from about 0.45 ug total RNA. Construction of the TCRbeta libraries relied on three nested rounds of multiplex PCR, following a slightly modified ARM-PCR procedure. The first two PCR rounds used multiplex TRBV1-TRBV30 forward primers with a Cbeta reverse primer, each for 10 to 11 cycles. Sample barcodes and Illumina adapters were attached in a final 25-cycle PCR using Deep VentR polymerase. Amplicons of 200-500 bp were gel-purified with a QIAquick gel extraction kit before sequencing. An Illumina HiSeq 2500 was used to sequence the TCRbeta amplicons with 250-bp paired-end reads. In the source study's methods: Reads were quality-trimmed with Trimmomatic v0.33, and paired reads were merged with FLASH v1.2.11 to recover full CDR3 sequences. V, D and J germline segments were assigned to the rearranged TCRbeta sequences using MiGEC v1.2.1b. Clonotype statistics and Shannon-Wiener diversity indices were computed with VDJtools v1.0.0. To reduce sampling bias, subsequent analyses other than the diversity analysis used only the 250 most abundant clonotypes in each sample. Clones were called with MiXCR by TCRdb after fastp trimmed the public reads at Q25, and only in-frame beta chains were retained. CDR3 protein sequences are deduplicated, and each keeps its most common genes and DNA. The V and J calls were not made by the authors but by TCRdb's processing. The sample data list about 200,000 distinct CDR3 sequences, and roughly 80% of these were observed just once. In total, the top ten clones hold 15% to 20% of the sample.

Ends included, the CDR3 has 13 residues. Of all the DNA, just the CDR3 is kept, 39 bases in frame from base 1. The germline V gene specifies SGHRS as CDR1 and YFSETQ as CDR2. Unmatched junction bases come to 0, with V trimmed by 3 bases and J by 3 bases. Without any cell sorting, total RNA and DNA were extracted together from roughly 20-30 mg of bulk tissue using the AllPrep DNA/RNA mini kit. Four to six patients with histopathologically diagnosed primary liver carcinoma underwent surgical resection in China between late 2015 and early 2016. At the time of sampling, the patients had chronic HBV infection and had not received any treatment. Five spatially separated regions were sampled from each tumor: the superior, inferior, left-lateral and right-lateral poles, plus the tumor centre. According to histology, viable tumor cells made up more than 80% of every tumor sample. Each fresh piece of tumor and adjacent tissue was cut in two, with one half stored in RNAlater at -80 degrees C and the other half sent for histology.

This clonotype was counted once. Its antigen remains unidentified. The conserved phenylalanine or tryptophan is not found at the CDR3 terminus, so this likely reflects a read error. Sample: tumor tissue from primary liver carcinoma. The origin of this receptor is a man aged 40-55 years with primary liver carcinoma and hepatitis B virus infection. This chain joins TRBV5-1 to TRBJ1-1; TRBD1 fits 9 bases in the junction. The DNA sequence reads TGCGCCAGCAGCTGGACAGGGGACACTGAAGCTTTCTAT. Translated, it gives CASSWTGDTEAFY.